The rows below give T cell receptor beta chains drawn from one sample of a study of blood T cell repertoires in COVID-19. The protocol was immunoSEQ multiplex PCR, while the TCRdb copy is restricted to in-frame clones and leaves out a portion. The repertoire includes about 98,000 clones, roughly 90% of them detected once, and roughly 5.2% sits in the top ten. The sequenced material came from peripheral blood. These receptors all stem from a woman between 50 and 59 years old with COVID-19, enrolled during active disease. The CDR3 runs from the conserved cysteine through the conserved F or W. The D gene is left open where the match is weak. Clone size appears in some rows only: once, few, many, or a class for an expanded clone.

>TRBV11-2|NA|TRBJ1-3|TRBD1
CASSLEGTGGGNTIYF
TGTGCCAGCAGCTTAGAAGGGACAGGGGGTGGAAACACCATATATTTT
>TRBV6-5|NA|TRBJ2-7|NA
CASSVYEQYF
TGTGCCAGCTCCGTCTACGAGCAGTACTTC
>TRBV14|NA|TRBJ2-2|NA
CASSHRNRNTGELFF
TGTGCCAGCAGCCACAGGAACCGGAACACCGGGGAGCTGTTTTTT
>TRBV6-1|NA|TRBJ2-7|TRBD1
CASSEMGQGFYAQYF
TGTGCCAGCAGTGAAATGGGACAGGGCTTCTACGCGCAGTACTTC
>TRBV28|NA|TRBJ2-7|NA
CASSLFLYEQYF
TGTGCCAGCAGTTTATTCCTGTACGAGCAGTACTTC
>TRBV10-2|NA|TRBJ2-7|TRBD1
CASMGIGDSSYEQYF
TGCGCCAGTATGGGCATTGGGGACAGCTCCTACGAGCAGTACTTC
>TRBV5-6|NA|TRBJ2-7|NA
CASSLASGNYEQYF
TGTGCCAGCAGCTTGGCTTCAGGGAACTACGAGCAGTACTTC
>TRBV7-3|NA|TRBJ2-1|TRBD2
CASSGTSNEQFF
TGTGCCAGCAGCGGGACTAGCAATGAGCAGTTCTTC
>TRBV6-5|NA|TRBJ2-3|TRBD2
CASRPGGGGTDTQYF
TGTGCCAGCCGGCCGGGGGGAGGCGGCACAGATACGCAGTATTTT
>TRBV18|once|TRBJ1-3|NA
CASSHAGDSEGTIYF
TGTGCCAGCTCACACGCGGGGGACTCAGAGGGCACCATATATTTT
>TRBV19|NA|TRBJ2-3|TRBD2
CASSIKAGVGADTQYF
TGTGCCAGTAGTATAAAAGCGGGGGTTGGTGCAGATACGCAGTATTTT
>TRBV7-2|NA|TRBJ1-2|TRBD1
CASSNSGTGLSGYTF
TGTGCCAGCAGCAATTCCGGGACAGGGCTTTCCGGCTACACCTTC
>TRBV7-9|NA|TRBJ2-1|NA
CASSLEEGPPYNEQFF
TGTGCCAGCAGCTTAGAGGAGGGTCCTCCTTACAATGAGCAGTTCTTC
>TRBV5-1|NA|TRBJ2-3|NA
CASSLTGVVADTQYF
TGCGCCAGCAGCTTAACGGGGGTCGTAGCAGATACGCAGTATTTT
>TRBV19|NA|TRBJ1-5|NA
CASSIVPGRNQPQHF
TGTGCCAGTAGTATAGTTCCAGGGCGGAATCAGCCCCAGCATTTT
>TRBV30|NA|TRBJ1-5|NA
CAWSRQGLGQPQHF
TGTGCCTGGAGTAGGCAGGGATTGGGTCAGCCCCAGCATTTT
>TRBV4-2|few|TRBJ1-2|TRBD1
CASSQDKGTGGRDGYTF
TGTGCCAGCAGCCAAGATAAGGGGACAGGGGGTCGGGATGGCTACACCTTC
>TRBV30|NA|TRBJ1-5|NA
CAWRAGQPNQPQHF
TGTGCCTGGAGAGCGGGACAACCCAATCAGCCCCAGCATTTT
>TRBV30|NA|TRBJ2-7|NA
CAWSVLGQGQYF
TGTGCCTGGAGTGTACTGGGGCAGGGACAGTACTTC
>TRBV27|NA|TRBJ1-5|TRBD1
CASSGGTGNNQPQHF
TGTGCCAGCAGCGGTGGGACAGGGAACAATCAGCCCCAGCATTTT
>TRBV3-1/TRBV3-2|NA|TRBJ2-5|NA
CASSQVGGGARQETQYF
TGTGCCAGCAGCCAAGTGGGAGGGGGGGCGCGGCAAGAGACCCAGTACTTC
>TRBV6-5|NA|TRBJ2-3|NA
CASSYSTPGLDTQYF
TGTGCCAGCAGTTACTCGACTCCAGGGTTAGATACGCAGTATTTT
>TRBV23-1|once|TRBJ2-3|NA
CASSLKGLCLDTQYF
TGCGCCAGCAGTCTGAAAGGACTTTGCCTTGACACGCAGTATTTT
>TRBV2|NA|TRBJ2-5|NA
CASRAGLPQETQYF
TGTGCCAGCAGGGCGGGACTCCCCCAAGAGACCCAGTACTTC
>TRBV6-5|few|TRBJ1-1|TRBD1
CASSPTGSNTEAFF
TGTGCCAGCAGTCCGACAGGGTCGAACACTGAAGCTTTCTTT
>TRBV3-1/TRBV3-2|once|TRBJ2-1|TRBD2
CASSQVGLRGASYNEQFF
TGTGCCAGCAGCCAAGTAGGTTTGCGGGGGGCCTCCTACAATGAGCAGTTCTTC
>TRBV4-2|NA|TRBJ2-3|NA
CASSQTTDFTDTQYF
TGTGCCAGCAGCCAAACGACAGATTTCACAGATACGCAGTATTTT
>TRBV2|NA|TRBJ1-1|NA
CASSQTGTEAFF
TGTGCCAGCAGCCAAACCGGGACAGAAGCTTTCTTT
>TRBV25-1|NA|TRBJ2-7|TRBD1
CASSRGGGSEQYF
TGTGCCAGCAGTCGAGGGGGCGGCTCCGAGCAGTACTTC
>TRBV29-1|NA|TRBJ1-4|TRBD1
CSASPGTDNEKLFF
TGCAGCGCTAGTCCCGGGACAGATAATGAAAAACTGTTTTTT
>TRBV28|NA|TRBJ1-4|TRBD1
CASSSGQGDEKLFF
TGTGCCAGCAGCTCCGGACAGGGGGACGAAAAACTGTTTTTT
>TRBV9|NA|TRBJ2-7|TRBD2
CASNPGGGLEQYF
TGTGCCAGCAACCCGGGCGGGGGGTTAGAGCAGTACTTC
>TRBV7-6|NA|TRBJ1-5|TRBD1
CASSPAPGQVLYSNQPQHF
TGTGCCAGCAGCCCCGCCCCGGGACAGGTCCTCTATAGCAATCAGCCCCAGCATTTT
>TRBV11-3|NA|TRBJ1-1|NA
CASSLVVNTEAFF
TGTGCCAGCAGCTTAGTAGTGAACACTGAAGCTTTCTTT
>TRBV5-4|NA|TRBJ2-5|NA
CASSFLNGETQYF
TGTGCCAGCAGCTTTCTTAACGGGGAGACCCAGTACTTC
>TRBV4-3|NA|TRBJ2-7|TRBD1
CASSQQTGAYEQYF
TGCGCCAGCAGCCAACAGACAGGGGCCTACGAGCAGTACTTC
>TRBV29-1|NA|TRBJ2-7|NA
CSVESGRENEQYF
TGCAGCGTTGAGTCGGGCCGGGAGAACGAGCAGTACTTC
>TRBV19|once|TRBJ1-6|NA
CASSPVGPRAYNSPLHF
TGTGCCAGTAGTCCAGTGGGTCCGAGGGCCTATAATTCACCCCTCCACTTT
>TRBV12-5|NA|TRBJ2-3|TRBD2
CASGRGGARTDTQYF
TGTGCTAGTGGCCGGGGGGGGGCGCGCACAGATACGCAGTATTTT
>TRBV5-4|NA|TRBJ2-3|NA
CASSVPGGAADTQYF
TGTGCCAGCAGCGTCCCCGGGGGTGCGGCAGATACGCAGTATTTT
>TRBV2|NA|TRBJ1-3|TRBD1
CASGEGQVSGNTIYF
TGTGCCAGCGGGGAAGGACAGGTCTCTGGAAACACCATATATTTT
>TRBV19|NA|TRBJ2-5|NA
CASSRKDYWGQETQYF
TGTGCCAGTAGTCGAAAAGACTATTGGGGACAAGAGACCCAGTACTTC
>TRBV4-1|NA|TRBJ2-7|TRBD1
CASSQPRVGQNAYEQYF
TGCGCCAGCAGCCAGCCCCGAGTGGGACAGAACGCCTACGAGCAGTACTTC
>TRBV4-1|NA|TRBJ2-1|TRBD2
CASSQDGRGAFSNEQFF
TGCGCCAGCAGCCAAGATGGGCGGGGGGCATTTAGCAATGAGCAGTTCTTC
>TRBV4-1|NA|TRBJ2-7|NA
CASSQDLLQGEGGEQYF
TGCGCCAGCAGCCAAGATCTTCTCCAGGGGGAAGGGGGGGAGCAGTACTTC
>TRBV30|NA|TRBJ2-5|NA
CAWSVWRGGQETQYF
TGTGCCTGGAGTGTATGGAGGGGTGGCCAAGAGACCCAGTACTTC
>TRBV29-1|once|TRBJ2-2|NA
CSVEGRENTGELFF
TGCAGCGTTGAAGGCAGGGAGAACACCGGGGAGCTGTTTTTT
>TRBV7-2|NA|TRBJ1-1|NA
CASSLPGPEAFF
TGTGCCAGCAGCTTACCAGGTCCTGAAGCTTTCTTT
>TRBV11-3|NA|TRBJ2-2|TRBD2
CASTTSGGTNGELFF
TGTGCCAGCACCACTAGCGGGGGGACTAACGGGGAGCTGTTTTTT
>TRBV3-1/TRBV3-2|NA|TRBJ2-3|NA
CASSQDGASTDTQYF
TGTGCCAGCAGCCAAGATGGGGCGAGCACAGATACGCAGTATTTT
>TRBV7-6|NA|TRBJ2-1|TRBD2
CASSTEAGRSYNEQFF
TGTGCCAGCAGCACGGAAGCGGGGCGCTCCTACAATGAGCAGTTCTTC
>TRBV29-1|NA|TRBJ1-2|TRBD1
CSVQRQGNYGYTF
TGCAGCGTACAACGACAGGGGAACTATGGCTACACCTTC
>TRBV4-1|NA|TRBJ1-1|TRBD1
CASSQGTGLTEAFF
TGCGCCAGCAGCCAAGGGACAGGGCTGACTGAAGCTTTCTTT
>TRBV5-1|NA|TRBJ1-3|NA
CASSYNQQESSGNTIYF
TGCGCCAGCAGCTATAACCAACAGGAGAGCTCTGGAAACACCATATATTTT
>TRBV11-2|NA|TRBJ1-1|TRBD1
CASSLSTGITEAFF
TGTGCCAGCAGCTTATCGACAGGGATTACTGAAGCTTTCTTT
>TRBV28|NA|TRBJ1-2|NA
CASSLSGLNYGYTF
TGTGCCAGCAGTTTATCAGGGCTGAACTATGGCTACACCTTC
>TRBV7-9|NA|TRBJ1-2|NA
CASSLENRRGYTF
TGTGCCAGCAGCTTAGAGAACAGACGGGGCTACACCTTC